Following are 17 T cell receptor beta chains from one sample sequenced in a study of OX40 agonist ivuxolimab in advanced cancers. Data came from immunoSEQ multiplex PCR; TCRdb stores just in-frame clones and leaves some out. Here the sample spans about 42,000 clones, around 83% being singletons. Sequencing was performed on CD4+ or CD8+ T cells sorted from blood, taken in a trial of the OX40 agonist ivuxolimab. All receptors come from an adult with an advanced solid tumor such as melanoma, head and neck, liver or kidney cancer.

In the case of this clone: The junction does not match germline at one end; this may be a read error. The sample carries other DNA sequences with the same CDR3. The chain has TRBV6-5 and TRBJ1-3; 9 bases are a match to TRBD1. Looked up from germline, CDR1 is MNHEY and CDR2 is SVGAGI. CDR3 length: 16 amino acids. CDR3 sequence: CASSYLGQGDGNTIYF. The DNA of the CDR3 is TGCGCCAGCAGTTACCTGGGACAGGGAGATGGAAACACCATATATTTT.

This rearrangement joins TRBV4-2 to TRBJ2-3, with D possibly matching TRBD2 (5 bases). In germline, CDR1 is LGHNA, CDR2 YNFKEQ. The V end was cut by 2 bases, the J end by 0 bases, with 9 bases between. CDR3 size: 15 residues. The CDR3 sequence: CASSQTGISTDTQYF. The CDR3 DNA follows: TGTGCCAGCAGCCAAACGGGAATAAGCACAGATACGCAGTATTTT.

This chain connects TRBV5-6 to TRBJ2-2; D ambiguous. Germline V gene lookup returns CDR1 SGHDT and CDR2 YYEEEE. Between the trimmed V and J ends, which lost 1 base and 0 bases, there was a span of 4 bases. The CDR3 has 14 amino acids. The CDR3 sequence is CASSLLSNTGELFF. DNA for the CDR3: TGTGCCAGCAGCTTGTTGTCGAACACCGGGGAGCTGTTTTTT.

The chain is built from TRBV5-1 and TRBJ2-5; D perhaps matches TRBD1 (8 bases). CDR1 and CDR2 (germline): SGHRS, YFSETQ. With 5 bases removed from V and 2 bases from J, the gap between germline ends came to 22 bases. The CDR3 sequence is 17 residues long. The CDR3 sequence: CASSDGQGMGGQETQYF. DNA for the CDR3: TGCGCCAGCAGTGACGGACAGGGAATGGGGGGGCAAGAGACCCAGTACTTC. Filled out from reference TRBV5-1 and TRBJ2-5, the complete variable domain reads KAGVTQTPRYLIKTRGQQVTLSCSPISGHRSVSWYQQTPGQGLQFLFEYFSETQRNKGNFPGRFSGRQFSNSRSEMNVSTLELGDSALYLCASSDGQGMGGQETQYFGPGTRLLVL.

The V gene is TRBV7-9, the J gene TRBJ2-1; 7 nucleotides agree with TRBD1. This CDR3 spans 16 amino acids. The germline V gene has CDR1 SEHNR and CDR2 FQNEAQ (reference sequence). With V trimmed by 5 bases and J by 6 bases, 13 bases remained unmatched. DNA of the CDR3: TGTGCCAGCAGCCAACCAACTGGGACAGCAGGCAATGAGCAGTTCTTC. Residues: CASSQPTGTAGNEQFF. The full variable domain, completed using reference TRBV7-9 and TRBJ2-1, is DTGVSQNPRHKITKRGQNVTFRCDPISEHNRLYWYRQTLGQGPEFLTYFQNEAQLEKSRLLSDRFSAERPKGSFSTLEIQRTEQGDSAMYLCASSQPTGTAGNEQFFGPGTRLTVL.

This chain links TRBV7-6 with TRBJ2-5; TRBD1 aligns across 10 bases. CDR1 is SGHVS, CDR2 FNYEAQ, per germline. This CDR3 comprises 15 residues. The V segment lost 1 base and the J segment 6 bases; nucleotides outside the gene matches: 5. CDR3 residues: CASSLGWGQGKTQYF. CDR3 coding DNA: TGTGCCAGCAGCTTAGGGTGGGGACAGGGGAAGACCCAGTACTTC. The full variable domain, in which reference TRBV7-6 and TRBJ2-5 provide the parts outside the CDR3, is GAGVSQSPRYKVTKRGQDVALRCDPISGHVSLYWYRQALGQGPEFLTYFNYEAQQDKSGLPNDRFSAERPEGSISTLTIQRTEQRDSAMYRCASSLGWGQGKTQYFGPGTRLLVL.

The V gene is TRBV5-8, the J gene TRBJ2-2, with 12 positions matching TRBD2. The ends lost 0 bases at V and 5 bases at J; junction bases unmatched: 5. This CDR3 spans 17 amino acids. Germline V gives CDR1 SGHTS, CDR2 YDEGEE. Here the CDR3 reads CASSLGLAGGPTGELFF. DNA for the CDR3: TGTGCCAGCAGCTTGGGGCTAGCGGGGGGGCCGACCGGGGAGCTGTTTTTT.

This sequence joins TRBV10-2 and TRBJ2-5; tentatively, D is TRBD1 (6 bases). The CDR3 covers 14 residues. In germline, CDR1 is WSHSY, CDR2 SAAADI. V was trimmed by 6 bases and J by 1 base, leaving 12 bases between them. The CDR3 region is CASSLTGTQETQYF. The DNA for the CDR3 is TGCGCCAGCAGCCTCACAGGGACCCAAGAGACCCAGTACTTC.

The V gene is TRBV19, the J gene TRBJ1-1; D perhaps matches TRBD1 (6 bases). The germline CDR1 and CDR2 sequences are LNHDA and SQIVND (reference sequence). The CDR3 consists of 16 residues. Trimming left V 2 bases short and J 0 bases short, with 13 bases between. As DNA, the CDR3 is TGTGCCAGTAGTATAAATTACTCAGGGGTGAACACTGAAGCTTTCTTT. Its translation is CASSINYSGVNTEAFF.

J is TRBJ1-1 and V is TRBV28; 9 bases map to TRBD1. Germline V gene sequence: CDR1 MDHEN, CDR2 SYDVKM. The CDR3 sequence is 14 residues long. V trimming: 2 bases; J trimming: 4 bases; junction bases outside the gene matches: 2. The CDR3 nucleotides read TGTGCCAGCAGTTTAGGGACAGGGTTCACTGAAGCTTTCTTT. It codes for CASSLGTGFTEAFF. The whole variable domain, filled in from reference TRBV28 and TRBJ1-1, reads DVKVTQSSRYLVKRTGEKVFLECVQDMDHENMFWYRQDPGLGLRLIYFSYDVKMKEKGDIPEGYSVSREKKERFSLILESASTNQTSMYLCASSLGTGFTEAFFGQGTRLTVV.

The chain recombines TRBV27 with TRBJ2-7; perhaps D is TRBD1 or TRBD2 (5 bases each). This CDR3 has 13 amino acids. V dropped 3 bases and J dropped 5 bases, with 11 bases sitting between them. The germline gives CDR1 MNHEY, CDR2 SMNVEV (reference sequence). The CDR3: CASSLGVSHEQYV. CDR3 nucleotide sequence: TGTGCCAGCAGTTTGGGGGTGAGCCACGAGCAGTACGTC.

The chain is built from TRBV7-3 and TRBJ2-3; TRBD2 aligns across 15 bases. Trimming took 4 bases from V and 3 from J; bases not matched to a gene: 2. The CDR3 extends over 16 amino acids. Looked up from germline, CDR1 is SGHTA and CDR2 is FQGTGA. CDR3 amino acids: CASSYGTSGGTDTQYF. The CDR3 coding sequence is TGTGCCAGCAGCTACGGGACTAGCGGGGGGACAGATACGCAGTATTTT.

This clone has more than one count but fewer than ten. The chain uses TRBV5-4 and TRBJ1-2; D is possibly TRBD1 (5 bases). V lost 3 bases to trimming and J lost 8 bases, with 20 bases between them. This CDR3 spans 15 amino acids. From germline, CDR1 is SGHNT and CDR2 YYREEE (reference sequence). This CDR3 reads CASSSRGREDGGYTF. The CDR3 DNA follows: TGTGCCAGCAGCTCGCGAGGCAGGGAAGATGGAGGCTACACCTTC.

The genes are TRBV27 and TRBJ1-2, with a possible D match to TRBD1 (5 bases). This CDR3 spans 13 amino acids. V lost 2 bases and J 4 bases, leaving 8 bases between the germline ends. Per the germline V gene, CDR1 is MNHEY and CDR2 is SMNVEV (reference sequence). The CDR3 nucleotides read TGTGCCAGCAGTTTAGGGGGGTTCTATGGCTACACCTTC. It is translated as CASSLGGFYGYTF.

The chain carries TRBV12-5 and TRBJ2-3; perhaps TRBD1 as D (6 bases). In germline, CDR1 is LGHNT, CDR2 FRNRAP. Trimming cost V 0 bases and J 12 bases, with 13 bases left between them. This CDR3 comprises 13 residues. The CDR3 region is CASGLVGPGEQYF. The CDR3 DNA reads TGTGCTAGTGGTTTGGTAGGTCCAGGGGAACAGTATTTT.

V usage is TRBV5-6 and J usage is TRBJ2-1; D is unresolved. Trimming shortened V by 0 bases and J by 9 bases, and 4 bases separated the two germline ends. CDR1 is SGHDT, CDR2 YYEEEE, per germline. The CDR3 sequence is 11 residues long. For the CDR3, the DNA is TGTGCCAGCAGCTTGGGGTTTGAGCAGTTCTTC. It encodes CASSLGFEQFF.

This chain joins TRBV10-3 and TRBJ1-1; D gene uncertain. The CDR3 contains 15 residues. Per germline, CDR1 ENHRY and CDR2 SYGVKD. V was trimmed by 3 bases and J by 0 bases, leaving 11 bases between them. The CDR3 bases are TGTGCCATCAGTGACGAAGTCATGGTGAACACTGAAGCTTTCTTT. Residues: CAISDEVMVNTEAFF.